This TCR beta chain came from a study of beta chain features in type 1 diabetes. Every isolated RNA sample was fully reverse transcribed, so sequencing captured expressed TCRB transcripts. Assay used: immunoSEQ multiplex PCR; TCRdb lists only in-frame clones, some missing. The sample includes about 620,000 clones, around a sixth of them seen just once. V dropped 0 bases and J dropped 2; count of bases not matched to a gene: 2. The CDR3 is 16 amino acids. Germline V gene lookup returns CDR1 SGHDT and CDR2 YYEEEE. This clone was observed a few times. The chain has TRBV5-6 and TRBJ1-5; 10 bases fit TRBD1. Sequenced: naive CD4+ T cells from blood. This sequence originates from a man younger than 30 in good health. CDR3 amino acids: CASSLGGTGGNQPQHF. The CDR3 nucleotides are TGTGCCAGCAGCTTGGGAGGGACAGGGGGCAATCAGCCCCAGCATTTT.